Each of the 30 T cell receptor beta chains below was sequenced from the same sample in a study of blood T cells in healthy people across ages. A second PCR, run for roughly 7 to 11 cycles, used a sample-barcoded 5' primer plus a J-beta primer mix. Each CDR3 protein is one row after TCRdb ran MiXCR on the 5' RACE reads. The table has roughly 1,700,000 distinct CDR3 sequences, over 25% seen once. The sequenced material came from blood. These TCRs come from a woman under 40 in good health.

This clonotype was recorded a few times. This rearrangement joins TRBV28 to TRBJ1-1; D is uncertain. CDR3 length equals 13 residues. V lost 3 bases and J lost 5, with 10 bases in between. Germline values: CDR1 MDHEN, CDR2 SYDVKM. The chain's CDR3 is CASSLEVLTEAFF. CDR3 in DNA: TGTGCCAGCAGTTTGGAGGTTCTGACTGAAGCTTTCTTT.

The rearrangement uses TRBV28 and TRBJ1-2; 8 bases match TRBD1. Germline CDR1 and CDR2: MDHEN and SYDVKM. This CDR3 region has 14 residues. V was clipped by 6 bases and J by 8 bases; unmatched bases: 11. CDR3 sequence (DNA): TGTGCCAGCAGACCTCAGGGGGCGCAGAGAGGCTACACCTTC. Residues: CASRPQGAQRGYTF.

This rearrangement joins TRBV28 to TRBJ2-1; no reliable D call. This CDR3 is built from 14 residues. V was cut by 8 bases and J by 0 bases, with 11 bases left in between. Germline lookup yields CDR1 MDHEN and CDR2 SYDVKM. The CDR3 sequence: CASGERGSYNEQFF. CDR3 nucleotides: TGTGCCAGCGGGGAACGAGGCTCCTACAATGAGCAGTTCTTC.

Remarks on this clonotype: A much larger clone lies one base from this, so it may be a read error. The rearrangement joins TRBV3-1 to TRBJ2-5; the D gene is possibly TRBD2 (5 bases). The CDR3 contains 15 residues. The germline gives CDR1 LGHDT, CDR2 YNNKEL (reference sequence). CDR3: CTSSQALDYQETQYF. The CDR3 DNA is TGTACCAGCAGCCAAGCTTTGGACTACCAAGAGACCCAGTACTTC.

There are a few counts of this clonotype. The rearrangement uses TRBV11-2 and TRBJ2-4; 8 nucleotides agree with TRBD2. In germline, CDR1 is SGHAT, CDR2 FQNNGV. With 5 bases clipped from V and 1 base from J, the junction kept 22 bases outside the gene matches. The length of the CDR3 is 21 residues. The CDR3 sequence: CASSPRSTGAGAPQAKNIQYF. The CDR3 nucleotides are TGTGCCAGCAGCCCTCGATCTACTGGAGCGGGGGCGCCACAGGCCAAAAACATTCAGTACTTC.

This clonotype was counted ten times or more. CDR3 in amino acids: CASSQEIRARHSGANVLTF. The CDR3 coding sequence is TGCGCCAGCAGCCAAGAAATCAGGGCCCGTCACTCTGGGGCCAACGTCCTGACTTTC. V usage is TRBV4-1 and J usage is TRBJ2-6; a weak D match, TRBD1 (5 bases). The CDR3 loop spans 19 amino acids. With 0 bases removed from V and 0 bases from J, the gap between germline ends came to 15 bases. The V gene's germline CDR1 is MGHRA and CDR2 YSYEKL.

The chain joins TRBV20-1 to TRBJ2-7; D is perhaps TRBD1 (6 bases). This CDR3 spans 14 amino acids. CDR1 is DFQATT and CDR2 is SNEGSKA in the germline V gene (reference sequence). V lost 0 bases to trimming and J lost 6 bases, with 15 bases between them. CDR3 in amino acids: CSARDFQGTSEQYF. CDR3 bases: TGCAGTGCTAGAGATTTCCAGGGGACCTCCGAGCAGTACTTC.

The chain links TRBV20-1 to TRBJ2-1; D is perhaps TRBD1 or TRBD2 (5 bases each). CDR3 size: 13 residues. CDR1 is DFQATT and CDR2 is SNEGSKA in the germline V gene (reference sequence). V dropped 6 bases and J dropped 6 bases, with 15 bases sitting between them. The CDR3 protein is CSARTPQGNEQFF. The CDR3 DNA sequence: TGCAGTGCCAGGACTCCCCAGGGCAATGAGCAGTTCTTC.

Points on this clonotype: A much larger clone lies one base from this, so it may be a read error. The V gene is TRBV9, the J gene TRBJ2-5; perhaps TRBD1 as D (5 bases). Germline loops: CDR1 SGDLS, CDR2 YYNGEE. The CDR3 has 14 residues. The DNA for the CDR3 is TGTACCAGCAGCGTAAGGGCAGGGCAAGAGACCCAGTACTTC. Amino acids: CTSSVRAGQETQYF.

V gene TRBV11-2 combines with J gene TRBJ2-1; 9 nucleotides align to TRBD2. Germline CDR1 reads SGHAT; CDR2 reads FQNNGV. V was pared by 1 base and J by 6 bases, with 7 bases of the junction left unmatched. This CDR3 is 16 amino acids long. This CDR3 reads CASSLVLAGHPNEQFF. In DNA form, the CDR3 reads TGTGCCAGCAGCTTAGTCCTAGCGGGACATCCCAATGAGCAGTTCTTC.

The rearrangement links TRBV6-2 or TRBV6-3 to TRBJ1-2; TRBD1 agrees at 7 bases. This CDR3 comprises 13 residues. The ends lost 5 bases at V and 9 bases at J; junction bases unmatched: 9. Germline V gene sequence: CDR1 MNHEY, CDR2 SVGEGT. The CDR3 DNA reads as TGTGCCAGCAGTCCGGGACAGACGGTTAGCTACACCTTC. The encoded protein is CASSPGQTVSYTF.

The V and J genes are TRBV4-3 and TRBJ2-1, with TRBD2 identical over 9 bases. The CDR3 is 18 amino acids. In germline, CDR1 is LGHNA, CDR2 YSLEER. The V segment lost 0 bases and the J segment 9 bases; nucleotides outside the gene matches: 15. In nucleotides, the CDR3 is TGCGCCAGCAGCCAAGATCTTGTAGGTAGCGGGAGTTTGGGTGAGCAGTTCTTC. Translating gives CASSQDLVGSGSLGEQFF.

The CDR3 reads CASGYNRGGGYTF. CDR3 sequence (DNA): TGTGCCAGCGGATACAATAGGGGAGGCGGCTACACCTTC. The chain combines TRBV7-2 with TRBJ1-2, with a weak D call TRBD1 (5 bases). Germline V gene lookup returns CDR1 SGHTA and CDR2 FQGNSA. V lost 8 bases and J lost 8, with 18 bases in between. CDR3 size: 13 residues.

This clonotype was counted many times. V and J are TRBV15 and TRBJ2-1; 11 positions match TRBD2. This CDR3 region has 17 residues. With 0 bases clipped from V and 7 bases from J, the junction kept 8 bases outside the gene matches. CDR1 and CDR2 from the germline V gene are LNHNV and YYDKDF (reference sequence). CDR3 bases: TGTGCCACCAGCAGAGATAAGGGACTAGCGGCCGTTAATGAGCAGTTCTTC. It is translated as CATSRDKGLAAVNEQFF.

This clonotype was seen a few times. This rearrangement joins TRBV6-1 to TRBJ2-5; D ambiguous. The CDR3 consists of 15 residues. CDR1 and CDR2 from the germline V gene are MNHNS and SASEGT. The ends were cut back, 4 bases at V and 3 bases at J, with 15 bases in the middle. For the CDR3, the DNA is TGTGCCAGCAGTGTTAGGGCAATTCGCGAAGAGACCCAGTACTTC. Its translation: CASSVRAIREETQYF.

This clonotype was observed at least ten times. V and J are TRBV7-2 and TRBJ2-7; D ambiguous. The CDR3 consists of 14 residues. CDR1 and CDR2 (germline): SGHTA, FQGNSA. V lost 5 bases and J 0 bases, leaving 11 bases between the germline ends. The CDR3 DNA is TGTGCCAGCAGCACCCAAGGAAGCTCCTACGAGCAGTACTTC. Translating it yields CASSTQGSSYEQYF.

The J gene is TRBJ1-1, the V gene TRBV7-9; the D is unclear. Germline V gives CDR1 SEHNR, CDR2 FQNEAQ (reference sequence). V was pared by 4 bases and J by 6 bases, with 15 bases between. The CDR3 loop spans 14 amino acids. CDR3 amino acids: CASSSSNGKPEAFF. In DNA, the CDR3 is TGTGCCAGCAGCTCCAGTAATGGGAAACCTGAAGCTTTCTTT. The full variable domain, in which reference TRBV7-9 and TRBJ1-1 provide the parts outside the CDR3, is DTGVSQNPRHKITKRGQNVTFRCDPISEHNRLYWYRQTLGQGPEFLTYFQNEAQLEKSRLLSDRFSAERPKGSFSTLEIQRTEQGDSAMYLCASSSSNGKPEAFFGQGTRLTVV.

In its sample, this clonotype was seen a few times. This chain joins TRBV5-1 and TRBJ1-2; 7 bases line up with TRBD1. V was pared by 4 bases and J by 8 bases, with 11 bases of the junction left unmatched. The V gene's germline CDR1 is SGHRS and CDR2 YFSETQ. This CDR3 is built from 14 residues. CDR3 sequence (DNA): TGCGCCAGCAGCCCGCCGCGGGACAGAGAGGGCTACACCTTC. This translates into CASSPPRDREGYTF.

This clonotype was seen many times. The chain carries TRBV24-1 and TRBJ2-1; 7 bases line up with TRBD2. V trimming: 4 bases; J trimming: 6 bases; junction bases outside the gene matches: 11. Germline-derived CDR1 and CDR2 are KGHDR and SFDVKD. The CDR3 runs to 16 residues. In DNA form, the CDR3 reads TGTGCCACCAGTGACCCCAGTACCCCGGGGGGCAATGAGCAGTTCTTC. It specifies CATSDPSTPGGNEQFF.

In this sample, this clonotype turned up many times. The CDR3 spells CASSLGGASSYNEQFF. The CDR3 coding sequence is TGTGCCAGCAGCTTAGGGGGGGCGAGCTCCTACAATGAGCAGTTCTTC. The chain uses TRBV7-2 and TRBJ2-1, with D possibly being TRBD1 or TRBD2 (6 bases each). Looked up from germline, CDR1 is SGHTA and CDR2 is FQGNSA. V was shortened by 1 base and J by 0 bases, with 10 bases between the two germline ends. This CDR3 has 16 residues. The whole variable domain, remainder taken from reference TRBV7-2 and TRBJ2-1, is GAGVSQSPSNKVTEKGKDVELRCDPISGHTALYWYRQSLGQGLEFLIYFQGNSAPDKSGLPSDRFSAERTGGSVSTLTIQRTQQEDSAVYLCASSLGGASSYNEQFFGPGTRLTVL.

The V call is TRBV24-1, the J call TRBJ2-3; 9 bases agree with TRBD1. Losses at the gene ends were 8 bases for V and 4 bases for J; bases not matched to a gene: 6. The CDR3 contains 14 residues. Germline assignment: CDR1 KGHDR and CDR2 SFDVKD. Written as DNA, the CDR3 is TGTGCCACCAAGGGGACAGGGATTTCAGATACGCAGTATTTT. This translates into CATKGTGISDTQYF.

In its sample, this clonotype was seen a few times. The V call is TRBV27, the J call TRBJ1-2; D is unclear. Deletions cut 4 bases from V and 1 base from J, with 13 bases between. Per germline, CDR1 MNHEY and CDR2 SMNVEV (reference sequence). CDR3 length equals 15 residues. This CDR3 is CASSSLRESNYGYTF. Written as DNA, the CDR3 is TGTGCCAGCAGTTCACTCCGGGAAAGTAACTATGGCTACACCTTC.

V is TRBV7-9 and J is TRBJ2-5; D possibly corresponds to TRBD2 (6 bases). This CDR3 has 14 residues. With 4 bases removed from V and 3 bases from J, the gap between germline ends came to 12 bases. Germline CDR1 and CDR2: SEHNR and FQNEAQ (reference sequence). CDR3 region: CASSSHGGEETQYF. The CDR3 DNA follows: TGTGCCAGCAGCTCGCACGGGGGTGAAGAGACCCAGTACTTC.

This clonotype has just a few counts. CDR3 bases: TGTGCCAGCAGCCCCAGGACTAGTCGCTACAATGAGCAGTTCTTC. It specifies CASSPRTSRYNEQFF. The V gene is TRBV7-2, the J gene TRBJ2-1; 7 nucleotides align to TRBD2. This CDR3 is built from 15 residues. V was clipped by 5 bases and J by 3 bases; unmatched bases: 7. Germline V CDR1 and CDR2: SGHTA, FQGNSA.

This clonotype showed up just a few times. The J gene is TRBJ1-5, the V gene TRBV5-1, with TRBD1 matching 8 bases. J gave up 4 bases and V 4 bases, and 4 bases lay outside the gene matches. Germline values: CDR1 SGHRS, CDR2 YFSETQ. The CDR3 consists of 14 residues. This chain's CDR3 is CASSPGGYNQPQHF. The CDR3 DNA sequence: TGCGCCAGCAGCCCAGGGGGCTATAATCAGCCCCAGCATTTT.

Worth noting for this clonotype: The junction departs from germline at one end; a sequencing error may be responsible. The J gene is TRBJ1-4, the V gene TRBV20-1; 7 bases are shared with TRBD1. The CDR3 length is 15 residues. Germline CDR1 and CDR2: DFQATT and SNEGSKA (reference sequence). The CDR3 spells CSARIGQADNEELFF. The DNA for the CDR3 is TGCAGTGCTAGAATCGGACAGGCAGATAATGAAGAACTGTTTTTT.

J is TRBJ1-5 and V is TRBV12-3 or TRBV12-4, with 7 bases that match TRBD1. The CDR3 covers 17 residues. The J segment lost 2 bases and the V segment lost 2 bases, leaving 9 bases of the junction unmatched. The CDR3 coding sequence is TGTGCCAGCAGTTTATGGGACAGTGTTTCTGGCAATCAGCCCCAGCATTTT. Its protein is CASSLWDSVSGNQPQHF.

The chain joins TRBV15 to TRBJ2-1, with D hard to call. CDR1 is LNHNV, CDR2 YYDKDF, per germline (reference sequence). V shed 0 bases and J shed 3 bases, with 9 bases lying between them. This CDR3 is 15 amino acids long. As DNA, the CDR3 is TGTGCCACCAGCAGAGATCTCAGATACTACAATGAGCAGTTCTTC. It translates to CATSRDLRYYNEQFF.

The rearrangement joins TRBV6-1 to TRBJ2-5; 10 bases map to TRBD1. The germline CDR1 and CDR2 sequences are MNHNS and SASEGT. The V and J ends lost 6 bases and 6 bases, in that order; junction bases with no gene match: 7. The CDR3 is 14 amino acids. The CDR3 is CASRGTGEGKTQYF. The CDR3 DNA sequence: TGTGCCAGCAGGGGGACAGGGGAGGGTAAGACCCAGTACTTC.

This clonotype was recorded once. A much larger clone sits a single nucleotide away, making a read error possible. The rearrangement joins TRBV12-3 or TRBV12-4 to TRBJ2-5; D not resolved. The CDR3 is 16 residues long. Trimming removed 5 bases at V and 0 bases at J, with 16 bases between. CDR3 protein: CASSPPLVSYQETQYF. The CDR3 nucleotides are TGTGCCAGCAGTCCCCCGCTGGTGTCCTACCAAGAGACCCAGTACTTC.